A selection of T cell receptor beta chains follows, all from one sample in a study of blood T cell repertoires in COVID-19. The protocol was immunoSEQ multiplex PCR, while the TCRdb copy is restricted to in-frame clones and leaves out a portion. The sample consists of about 140,000 clones, approximately 82% of them appearing once. The sample taken for sequencing was peripheral blood. Source of these receptors: a human donor in a cohort sampled during active COVID-19. The CDR3 runs from the conserved cysteine through the conserved F or W. D genes are given only for firm matches. Clone size is not always given. Where it is, it says once, few, many or a class for expanded clones.

TRBJ2-3 | TRBV29-1 | . | . | TGCAGCGTTGTGACAGTTGGGGATACGCAGTATTTT | CSVVTVGDTQYF
TRBJ2-1 | TRBV4-2 | . | . | TGTGCCAGCAGCCAAGATCTACTGAATGAGCAGTTCTTC | CASSQDLLNEQFF
TRBJ1-2 | TRBV2 | TRBD1 | . | TGTGCCAGCAGCCTAGGACAGGGGACTAACTATGGCTACACCTTC | CASSLGQGTNYGYTF
TRBJ1-2 | TRBV29-1 | TRBD1 | once | TGCAGCGTTGAAGACAGGGGGTATGGCTACACCTTC | CSVEDRGYGYTF
TRBJ2-5 | TRBV5-1 | TRBD2 | . | TGCGCCAGCAGCTACCCCCGTAGCGGGGCCCAAGAGACCCAGTACTTC | CASSYPRSGAQETQYF
TRBJ2-5 | TRBV28 | TRBD2 | . | TGTGCCAGCAACCCCGCGGGGGGCGGGGAGACCCAGTACTTC | CASNPAGGGETQYF
TRBJ2-1 | TRBV3-1/TRBV3-2 | TRBD2 | . | TGTGCCAGCAGTTCCCCCGGGACTAGCGGGAGGGCCGGCCATGAGCAGTTCTTC | CASSSPGTSGRAGHEQFF
TRBJ1-6 | TRBV5-1 | . | once | TGCGCCAGCAGCCCAGGGCATGGGAATTCACCCCTCCACTTT | CASSPGHGNSPLHF
TRBJ2-7 | TRBV4-1 | TRBD2 | . | TGCGCCAGCAGCCAAGTAACGGGACTAGCGGCCTACGAGCAGTACTTC | CASSQVTGLAAYEQYF
TRBJ2-3 | TRBV6-2/TRBV6-3 | TRBD2 | once | TGTGCCAGCAGTCCGGACGGGACCGGGGGGACGCAGTATTTT | CASSPDGTGGTQYF
TRBJ2-1 | TRBV27 | . | . | TGTGCCAGCAACAAAAGAGTGGGAGTCTCCTACAATGAGCAGTTCTTC | CASNKRVGVSYNEQFF
TRBJ1-1 | TRBV7-8 | . | . | TGTGCCAGCAGCTTAGCGCGGCAGTCCACTGAAGCTTTCTTT | CASSLARQSTEAFF
TRBJ1-3 | TRBV7-8 | . | few | TGTGCCAGCAGCTCAGGCCGAGGGGGAAACACCATATATTTT | CASSSGRGGNTIYF
TRBJ2-5 | TRBV7-9 | TRBD2 | . | TGTGCCAGCAGCTTCAGCGGGAGCCGGGAGACCCAGTACTTC | CASSFSGSRETQYF
TRBJ1-4 | TRBV6-5 | . | . | TGTGCCAGCAGTTACTCTGGTGGCAGGGCTAATGAAAAACTGTTTTTT | CASSYSGGRANEKLFF
TRBJ2-7 | TRBV6-1 | TRBD2 | . | TGTGCCAGCAGTGAATTGCTAGCGGGCTCCTACGAGCAGTACTTC | CASSELLAGSYEQYF
TRBJ1-1 | TRBV7-8 | . | once | TGTGCCAGCAGCACATTCGGACAGTTTTACACTGAAGCTTTCTTT | CASSTFGQFYTEAFF
TRBJ1-6 | TRBV7-2 | . | . | TGTGCCAGCAGCTTAGACGGGGAGTCCTATAATTCACCCCTCCACTTT | CASSLDGESYNSPLHF
TRBJ2-3 | TRBV28 | . | . | TGTGCCAGCAGTTTTGCGGGGAGGCGGCTCCAAAAGATCACAGATACGCAGTATTTT | CASSFAGRRLQKITDTQYF
TRBJ2-7 | TRBV5-1 | TRBD2 | . | TGCGCCAGCAGCTTGCGGACTAGCGGGTCCTACGAGCAGTACTTC | CASSLRTSGSYEQYF
TRBJ2-5 | TRBV6-5 | . | . | TGTGCCAGCAGTTACTCGGGGGGGCGCGGGGAGACCCAGTACTTC | CASSYSGGRGETQYF
TRBJ2-5 | TRBV5-8 | TRBD1 | . | TGTGCCAGCAGCTTGAACAGGGGGATCATTCAAGAGACCCAGTACTTC | CASSLNRGIIQETQYF
TRBJ1-5 | TRBV18 | . | . | TGTGCCAGCTCAGGGGAGTCGGAGCCCCAGCATTTT | CASSGESEPQHF
TRBJ1-2 | TRBV30 | TRBD1 | . | TGTGCCTGGAGGGTCGACAGGGTGGGCGGCTACACCTTC | CAWRVDRVGGYTF
TRBJ2-3 | TRBV2 | TRBD2 | . | TGTGCCAGCAGTGAGGAGCGGGGACTCACAGATACGCAGTATTTT | CASSEERGLTDTQYF
TRBJ2-2 | TRBV19 | . | . | TGTGCCAGTAGTCCAACGGGTCCTAGGACTGGGGGGGAGCTGTTTTTT | CASSPTGPRTGGELFF
TRBJ2-7 | TRBV5-6 | TRBD2 | . | TGTGCCAGCAGCGCAAGCGGGAGAGGGGAGCAGTACTTC | CASSASGRGEQYF
TRBJ2-2 | TRBV2 | TRBD1 | . | TGTGCCAGCAGTGAAAGGACAGGGGGGACCGGGGAGCTGTTTTTT | CASSERTGGTGELFF
TRBJ2-5 | TRBV9 | . | . | TGTGCCAGCAGCCCCGTGGGGGGAACCCAAGAGACCCAGTACTTC | CASSPVGGTQETQYF
TRBJ2-7 | TRBV28 | TRBD2 | . | TGTGCCAGCCACCCCCGGCTAGCGGGAGCTTACGAGCAGTACTTC | CASHPRLAGAYEQYF
TRBJ2-7 | TRBV5-6 | . | . | TGTGCCAGCAGCCGTAGGCGGAGCGGGGAGGGGGACGAGCAGTACTTC | CASSRRRSGEGDEQYF
TRBJ2-5 | TRBV19 | TRBD2 | . | TGTGCCAGTAGTATAGGGACTAGTTTTGAGACCCAGTACTTC | CASSIGTSFETQYF
TRBJ2-3 | TRBV6-4 | TRBD1 | . | TGTGCCAGCAGTGACGGGACAGGGTATGATACGCAGTATTTT | CASSDGTGYDTQYF
TRBJ1-2 | TRBV7-8 | TRBD1 | . | TGTGCCAGCAGCCCTACCTGGACAGGGCCCTATGGCTACACCTTC | CASSPTWTGPYGYTF
TRBJ1-2 | TRBV28 | . | . | TGTGCCAGCAGCTCCACCCTGACCGCCCGGGTGAACTATGGCTACACCTTC | CASSSTLTARVNYGYTF
TRBJ2-7 | TRBV4-2 | TRBD2 | . | TGTGCCAGCAGCCAAGATTGGGTAGGAAGCGGGAGTAGCTACGAGCAGTACTTC | CASSQDWVGSGSSYEQYF
TRBJ1-1 | TRBV28 | . | . | TGTGCCACCACGGAAGGCGGGGGATTGAACACTGAAGCTTTCTTT | CATTEGGGLNTEAFF
TRBJ1-2 | TRBV12-3/TRBV12-4 | . | many | TGTGCCAGCAGTTTGACAGCTAACTATGGCTACACCTTC | CASSLTANYGYTF
TRBJ2-3 | TRBV12-3/TRBV12-4 | . | . | TGTGCCAGCAGTCCATTACAGAAAGATACGCAGTATTTT | CASSPLQKDTQYF
TRBJ2-1 | TRBV7-7 | TRBD2 | . | TGTGCTAGCAGCTTAGCGGGAGGCTACAATGAGCAGTTCTTC | CASSLAGGYNEQFF
TRBJ1-2 | TRBV5-1 | . | once | TGCGCCAGCAGCTTGGACAGGGTGGACTATGGCTACACCTTC | CASSLDRVDYGYTF
TRBJ1-2 | TRBV5-1 | . | . | TGCGCCAGCAGCTTGGATCTTGGCGGTAACTATGGCTACACCTTC | CASSLDLGGNYGYTF
TRBJ1-1 | TRBV11-2 | TRBD1 | . | TGTGCCAGCAGCTCCTATGCCGGGACAGGGGGCACTGAAGCTTTCTTT | CASSSYAGTGGTEAFF
TRBJ2-1 | TRBV6-5 | TRBD2 | once | TGTGCCAGCAGTATTCGACTAGCGAACAATGAGCAGTTCTTC | CASSIRLANNEQFF
TRBJ1-5 | TRBV30 | . | . | TGTGCCTGGGGGGGAGGTGACAATCAGCCCCAGCATTTT | CAWGGGDNQPQHF
TRBJ1-1 | TRBV28 | . | . | TGTGCCAGCAGTCTGAGGACTCTAGGAGGCGCTTTCTTT | CASSLRTLGGAFF
TRBJ2-2 | TRBV6-5 | TRBD2 | . | TGTGCCAGCAGCTACCTAGCGGGAAGCCCCGGGGAGCTGTTTTTT | CASSYLAGSPGELFF
TRBJ2-7 | TRBV11-2 | TRBD2 | . | TGTGCCAGCAGCTTAGGAGCGGGAGGGCCCTACGAGCAGTACTTC | CASSLGAGGPYEQYF
TRBJ2-7 | TRBV19 | TRBD1 | . | TGTGCCAGTAGTACCTCAGGGGGTGGCGAGCAGTACTTC | CASSTSGGGEQYF
TRBJ2-7 | TRBV6-5 | TRBD1 | . | TGTGCCAGCAGTCACCCGGACAGGTCCTACGAGCAGTACTTC | CASSHPDRSYEQYF